Listed here is a single T cell receptor (beta chain). This entry comes from a study of chronic HIV infection and antiretroviral therapy. MiXCR, run by TCRdb on the 5' RACE reads, gives a single entry per CDR3 protein. The sample holds 30,000 to 35,000 distinct CDR3 sequences, more than 7.5% seen once. This CDR3 comprises 14 residues. Trimming stripped 4 bases from V and 7 bases from J, with 13 bases between. Germline loops: CDR1 MNHEY, CDR2 SVGAGI. The sequence came from an adult who had HIV and had not received antiretroviral therapy, or was an uninfected healthy control (not recorded which). Material for sequencing was peripheral blood. This rearrangement joins TRBV6-5 to TRBJ1-4; no reliable D call. The DNA of the CDR3 is TGTGCCAGCAGTTTGGGTTCCGGAGGTGAAAAACTGTTTTTT. Translated: CASSLGSGGEKLFF.